This T cell receptor (beta chain) is from a study of early T cells in non-severe SARS-CoV-2 infection. For the study at large: Sequencing of bulk RNA from unsorted whole blood was done, without chain pairing. Study conclusions and caveats: Using VDJdb, the matching emphasized anti-spike CD8 responses while missing private and CD4 specificities.

Worth noting for this clonotype: What it binds is unknown.

Individually, cDNA molecules had unique molecular identifiers attached to them. TCRdb reprocessed the 5' RACE reads with MiXCR, giving one entry per CDR3 protein. The data contain approximately 50,000 distinct CDR3 sequences, around 8% of them singletons. CDR1 is SGHNT and CDR2 is YYREEE in the germline V gene (reference sequence). The length of the CDR3 is 16 residues. V shed 2 bases, J shed 5 bases, and the junction held 6 bases outside the gene matches. The J gene is TRBJ2-3, the V gene TRBV5-4; 12 nucleotides match TRBD2. This sequence was found in an adult who was a healthcare worker with PCR-confirmed SARS-CoV-2 infection or an uninfected control (not recorded which). The sample comprised whole blood. Here the CDR3 DNA reads TGTGCCAGCAGCTTATGGACTAGCGGGGTCCTAGATACGCAGTATTTT. Amino acid sequence: CASSLWTSGVLDTQYF.